The 24 T cell receptor beta chains below all came from one sample that was sequenced in a study of early T cells in non-severe SARS-CoV-2 infection. One entry per CDR3 protein, called by TCRdb with MiXCR from the 5' RACE reads. Of 25,000 to 35,000 distinct CDR3 sequences listed, approximately 5% were seen once; the top ten hold roughly 5.5%. Sample: whole blood. The receptors were gathered from an adult who was a healthcare worker with PCR-confirmed SARS-CoV-2 infection or an uninfected control (not recorded which).

This clonotype was recorded at least ten times. The rearrangement joins TRBV7-8 to TRBJ2-7; D remains ambiguous. The germline V and J ends were trimmed by 4 bases and 0 bases, with 7 bases remaining between them. The CDR3 runs 13 residues. CDR1 SGHVS and CDR2 FQNEAQ come from the germline V gene. The CDR3 loop is CASSSGSSYEQYV. The CDR3 DNA reads as TGTGCCAGCAGCTCCGGTAGCTCCTACGAGCAGTACGTC.

The chain is built from TRBV2 and TRBJ2-1, with no clear D. CDR1 is SNHLY and CDR2 is FYNNEI in the germline V gene. CDR3 length: 11 amino acids. V gave up 7 bases and J gave up 14 bases, with 15 bases separating them. The CDR3 is CASKASLVEFF. CDR3 nucleotide sequence: TGTGCCAGCAAGGCTAGTCTGGTGGAGTTCTTC.

This clonotype was observed a handful of times. This chain joins TRBV11-2 and TRBJ2-3; 14 bases are a match to TRBD2. The CDR3 covers 20 residues. J was trimmed by 0 bases and V by 1 base; bases with no gene match: 9. CDR1 and CDR2 (germline): SGHAT, FQNNGV. The chain's CDR3 is CASSLVGLAGVKSSTDTQYF. The DNA of the CDR3 is TGTGCCAGCAGCTTAGTGGGACTAGCGGGAGTAAAATCGAGCACAGATACGCAGTATTTT.

This clonotype has at least ten counts. The rearrangement joins TRBV5-4 to TRBJ2-7; TRBD2 is a possible D gene (6 bases). This CDR3 comprises 12 residues. CDR1 is SGHNT and CDR2 is YYREEE in the germline V gene (reference sequence). Deletions cut 2 bases from V and 6 bases from J, with 9 bases between. The CDR3 DNA sequence: TGTGCCAGCAGCTTTGGAGGGCTCGAGCAGTACGTC. This encodes CASSFGGLEQYV.

This clonotype was detected many times. This chain uses TRBV14 with TRBJ2-2; no firm D call. Trimming removed 1 base from V and 0 bases from J, with 3 bases in between. CDR1 SGHDN and CDR2 FVKESK come from the germline V gene. This CDR3 contains 14 residues. The CDR3 is CASSQVANTGELFF. The DNA for the CDR3 is TGTGCCAGCAGCCAAGTAGCGAACACCGGGGAGCTGTTTTTT.

The V call is TRBV28, the J call TRBJ2-1; TRBD2 agrees at 9 bases. The CDR3 totals 16 residues. The germline V gene encodes CDR1 MDHEN and CDR2 SYDVKM. J was trimmed by 7 bases and V by 6 bases; bases with no gene match: 13. CDR3 nucleotide sequence: TGTGCCAGCAGCGCCCAATCGGCGGGAGGGAGTAATGAGCAGTTCTTC. Its protein is CASSAQSAGGSNEQFF.

J is TRBJ2-3 and V is TRBV29-1, with 11 bases matching TRBD2. CDR1 is SQVTM, CDR2 ANQGSEA, per germline. With 6 bases clipped from V and 2 bases from J, the junction kept 7 bases outside the gene matches. This CDR3 comprises 15 residues. The CDR3 DNA is TGCAGCGTCGTGGGGACTAGCGGCAACACAGATACGCAGTATTTT. Amino acids: CSVVGTSGNTDTQYF.

This clonotype was found many times. The genes are TRBV20-1 and TRBJ2-1; either TRBD1 or TRBD2 may supply D (5 bases each). The CDR3 length is 12 residues. CDR1 and CDR2 (germline): DFQATT, SNEGSKA (reference sequence). V lost 3 bases and J lost 9, with 12 bases in between. CDR3 DNA sequence: TGCAGTGCTAGTCTGGGGGTTAGTGAGCAGTTCTTC. Encoded protein: CSASLGVSEQFF.

This clonotype was seen ten or more times. This chain links TRBV5-4 with TRBJ1-2, with 7 bases fitting TRBD1. This CDR3 comprises 14 residues. With 4 bases clipped from V and 5 bases from J, the junction kept 8 bases outside the gene matches. CDR1 is SGHNT, CDR2 YYREEE, per germline (reference sequence). As DNA, the CDR3 is TGTGCCAGCAGCAGCACAGGGGAAGAGTATGGCTACACCTTC. It encodes CASSSTGEEYGYTF. Drawing the rest from reference TRBV5-4 and TRBJ1-2, the complete variable domain is ETGVTQSPTHLIKTRGQQVTLRCSSQSGHNTVSWYQQALGQGPQFIFQYYREEENGRGNFPPRFSGLQFPNYSSELNVNALELDDSALYLCASSSTGEEYGYTFGSGTRLTVV.

This clonotype was counted at least ten times. This chain links TRBV14 with TRBJ2-2; no reliable D call. Germline V gives CDR1 SGHDN, CDR2 FVKESK. The CDR3 contains 12 residues. Trimming took off 8 bases at V and 5 bases at J, with 9 bases between the two ends. The DNA for the CDR3 is TGTGCCAGCGCCGTCAGTACCGGGGAGCTGTTTTTT. Protein: CASAVSTGELFF. The whole variable domain, filled in from reference TRBV14 and TRBJ2-2, reads EAGVTQFPSHSVIEKGQTVTLRCDPISGHDNLYWYRRVMGKEIKFLLHFVKESKQDESGMPNNRFLAERTGGTYSTLKVQPAELEDSGVYFCASAVSTGELFFGEGSRLTVL.

The chain combines TRBV6-1 with TRBJ2-7; 8 bases line up with TRBD2. The germline CDR1 and CDR2 sequences are MNHNS and SASEGT. V lost 6 bases, J lost 2 bases, and 12 bases stayed unmatched. The CDR3 runs 16 residues. The CDR3 region has the DNA TGTGCCAGCAGGCCAGGGAGCGGGAGCCTTACCTACGAGCAGTACTTC. This translates into CASRPGSGSLTYEQYF.

The table lists this clonotype with a few counts. The chain joins TRBV7-9 to TRBJ2-7; tentative D call: TRBD1 (6 bases). The V end was cut by 4 bases, the J end by 4 bases, with 11 bases between. The germline CDR1 and CDR2 sequences are SEHNR and FQNEAQ (reference sequence). The CDR3 contains 13 residues. CDR3 in DNA: TGTGCCAGCAGCTCGGACAGCCCATACGAGCAGTACGTC. As protein: CASSSDSPYEQYV.

This clonotype was seen repeatedly, ten times or more. The chain is built from TRBV7-3 and TRBJ2-7; 11 bases match TRBD2. V was clipped by 5 bases and J by 8 bases; unmatched bases: 5. This CDR3 region has 13 residues. Per the germline V gene, CDR1 is SGHTA and CDR2 is FQGTGA. The CDR3 loop reads CASSPGTSGQQYF. CDR3 bases: TGTGCCAGCAGCCCCGGGACTAGCGGCCAGCAGTACTTC.

This clonotype has just a few counts. This rearrangement joins TRBV6-5 to TRBJ2-7; TRBD1 aligns across 9 bases. This CDR3 region has 14 residues. In germline, CDR1 is MNHEY, CDR2 SVGAGI. Trimming took 5 bases from V and 6 from J; bases not matched to a gene: 8. The CDR3 protein is CASSKGTGLGEQYF. The CDR3 DNA sequence: TGTGCCAGCAGTAAGGGGACAGGGCTTGGCGAGCAGTACTTC.

The V gene is TRBV7-6, the J gene TRBJ2-5; 10 bases are shared with TRBD2. CDR3 size: 15 residues. Germline assignment: CDR1 SGHVS and CDR2 FNYEAQ. V was clipped by 3 bases and J by 0 bases; unmatched bases: 1. CDR3 nucleotides: TGTGCCAGCAGCTTTGGACTAGCGGACCAAGAGACCCAGTACTTC. It yields the protein CASSFGLADQETQYF. Variable domain in full (rest from reference TRBV7-6 and TRBJ2-5): GAGVSQSPRYKVTKRGQDVALRCDPISGHVSLYWYRQALGQGPEFLTYFNYEAQQDKSGLPNDRFSAERPEGSISTLTIQRTEQRDSAMYRCASSFGLADQETQYFGPGTRLLVL.

This clonotype was seen repeatedly, ten times or more. The chain carries TRBV6-2 or TRBV6-3 and TRBJ1-6; 10 nucleotides align to TRBD1. V gave up 5 bases and J gave up 10 bases; unmatched junction bases: 8. Germline-derived CDR1 and CDR2 are MNHEY and SVGEGT. The CDR3 has 15 residues. CDR3 coding DNA: TGTGCCAGCAGTGCCGGGACAGGGGTATTCTCACCCCTCCACTTT. Translation gives CASSAGTGVFSPLHF.

This clonotype occurred many times. The chain has TRBV19 and TRBJ1-5, with unresolved D. Germline CDR1 and CDR2: LNHDA and SQIVND (reference sequence). V dropped 5 bases and J dropped 5 bases, with 7 bases sitting between them. CDR3 size: 12 residues. This chain's CDR3 is CASSPPDQPQHF. The CDR3 nucleotides read TGTGCCAGTAGTCCCCCGGATCAGCCCCAGCATTTT. The full variable domain, its missing parts supplied by reference TRBV19 and TRBJ1-5, is DGGITQSPKYLFRKEGQNVTLSCEQNLNHDAMYWYRQDPGQGLRLIYYSQIVNDFQKGDIAEGYSVSREKKESFPLTVTSAQKNPTAFYLCASSPPDQPQHFGDGTRLSIL.

This clonotype was detected ten times or more. This sequence joins TRBV7-2 and TRBJ1-1, with D perhaps TRBD1 (5 bases). Germline V lookup: CDR1 SGHTA, CDR2 FQGNSA. V was clipped by 3 bases and J by 5 bases, with 16 bases between them. The CDR3 is 15 amino acids. The chain's CDR3 is CASSFHAGSRTEAFF. The CDR3 DNA reads TGTGCCAGCAGCTTTCACGCAGGGAGTCGGACTGAAGCTTTCTTT.

In this sample, this clonotype turned up many times. The J gene is TRBJ2-1, the V gene TRBV12-3 or TRBV12-4; D is undetermined. The CDR3 extends over 13 amino acids. Trimming left V 3 bases short and J 8 bases short, with 11 bases between. Here the CDR3 DNA reads TGTGCCAGCAGTTTCTTTTACGGCGATGAGCAGTTCTTC. Protein product: CASSFFYGDEQFF.

This clonotype showed up many times. CDR3 coding DNA: TGCGCCAGCAGCCGTAACACTGAAGCTTTCTTT. As protein: CASSRNTEAFF. This sequence joins TRBV4-1 and TRBJ1-1; no clear D. Germline CDR1 MGHRA, CDR2 YSYEKL. The ends were cut back, 4 bases at V and 2 bases at J, with 2 bases in the middle. The CDR3 has 11 residues.

This clonotype appeared a few times. This chain joins TRBV12-3 or TRBV12-4 and TRBJ2-2; TRBD2 aligns across 10 bases. CDR3 size: 18 residues. V dropped 3 bases and J dropped 3; count of bases not matched to a gene: 10. This CDR3 is CASSFSLASGSDTGELFF. CDR3 sequence (DNA): TGTGCCAGCAGTTTTTCTTTGGCTAGCGGGAGTGACACCGGGGAGCTGTTTTTT.

Only a few counts were recorded for this clonotype. The chain has TRBV5-1 and TRBJ2-3; 8 nucleotides align to TRBD2. The CDR3 loop spans 14 amino acids. The V segment lost 5 bases and the J segment 7 bases; nucleotides outside the gene matches: 9. Germline V gives CDR1 SGHRS, CDR2 YFSETQ. This chain's CDR3 is CASSIERETNTQYF. The CDR3 DNA is TGCGCCAGCAGTATAGAGCGGGAGACAAATACGCAGTATTTT.

In this sample, this clonotype turned up many times. The V and J genes are TRBV7-2 and TRBJ2-7, with 9 bases aligning to TRBD2. J was trimmed by 3 bases and V by 3 bases; bases with no gene match: 3. The CDR3 contains 14 residues. Germline V CDR1 and CDR2: SGHTA, FQGNSA. This CDR3 is CASSFGGGDYEQYV. DNA for the CDR3: TGTGCCAGCAGCTTCGGCGGGGGGGACTACGAGCAGTACGTC.

This clonotype was counted only a few times. The chain uses TRBV24-1 and TRBJ1-4, with D possibly matching TRBD1 (6 bases). This CDR3 contains 16 residues. V was clipped by 3 bases and J by 7 bases, with 17 bases between them. Looked up from germline, CDR1 is KGHDR and CDR2 is SFDVKD. The DNA for the CDR3 is TGTGCCACCAGTGATCCCAAACAGGGTGCTGCTGAAAAACTGTTTTTT. Amino acids: CATSDPKQGAAEKLFF.